These 28 T cell receptor beta chains were sequenced from one sample in a study of cytomegalovirus exposure and HLA in healthy donors (TCRdb year 2017). Library preparation employed the immunoSEQ multiplex PCR assay. TCRdb provides this immuneACCESS table in a form limited to in-frame rearrangements. Some clones are lacking; in checked studies, under half of them reflect an unresolved V gene, and why the rest are absent is not known. This sample comprises 200,000 to 300,000 clones, just under 90% of them detected only once. The ten biggest clones cover 2.5% to 3% of the sample. Sequencing was done on a sample of PBMCs. The receptor source for this set is a man between 18 and 35 years old in good health and CMV-seronegative.

This clone was found once. This chain links TRBV2 with TRBJ1-5; D is perhaps TRBD1 (6 bases). V was trimmed by 10 bases and J by 4 bases, leaving 14 bases between them. Per the germline V gene, CDR1 is SNHLY and CDR2 is FYNNEI. The CDR3 loop spans 13 amino acids. DNA of the CDR3: TGTGCCACCTCTAGCAGGGGAAATCAGCCCCAGCATTTT. It is translated as CATSSRGNQPQHF.

The chain links TRBV29-1 to TRBJ1-2; 8 nucleotides agree with TRBD1. Per germline, CDR1 SQVTM and CDR2 ANQGSEA. The CDR3 covers 14 residues. Trimming cost V 7 bases and J 3 bases; bases outside gene matches: 10. CDR3 loop: CSAAELQGDYGYTF. As DNA, the CDR3 is TGCAGCGCCGCCGAGTTACAGGGGGACTATGGCTACACCTTC.

This clone was detected only once. This chain links TRBV27 with TRBJ2-7; a possible D gene is TRBD2 (7 bases). Germline V CDR1 and CDR2: MNHEY, SMNVEV (reference sequence). Trimming pared 9 bases from V and 1 base from J, leaving 19 bases between. This CDR3 has 15 residues. The CDR3 DNA sequence: TGTGCCAGGGGCGGGGGCTCACCATCATCCTACGAGCAGTACTTC. Translation gives CARGGGSPSSYEQYF.

The chain has TRBV7-3 and TRBJ2-3; 14 bases match TRBD2. The germline gives CDR1 SGHTA, CDR2 FQGTGA. The CDR3 has 17 residues. V gave up 3 bases and J gave up 5 bases; unmatched junction bases: 7. CDR3 nucleotides: TGTGCCAGCAGCTTTAAACCGGGACTAGCGGGAGAAGATACGCAGTATTTT. Protein product: CASSFKPGLAGEDTQYF. Full variable domain (remainder filled in from reference TRBV7-3 and TRBJ2-3): GAGVSQTPSNKVTEKGKYVELRCDPISGHTALYWYRQSLGQGPEFLIYFQGTGAADDSGLPNDRFFAVRPEGSVSTLKIQRTERGDSAVYLCASSFKPGLAGEDTQYFGPGTRLTVL.

CDR3 region: CSVDTGAFF. In DNA form, the CDR3 reads TGCAGCGTTGACACGGGAGCTTTCTTT. The V and J genes are TRBV29-1 and TRBJ1-1; D is unresolved. The CDR3 has 9 residues. V lost 3 bases and J lost 10, with 6 bases in between. CDR1 SQVTM and CDR2 ANQGSEA come from the germline V gene.

This chain joins TRBV4-1 and TRBJ1-5; no clear D. Trimming shortened V by 2 bases and J by 5 bases, and 4 bases separated the two germline ends. The germline V gene encodes CDR1 MGHRA and CDR2 YSYEKL. The CDR3 runs to 12 residues. CDR3 sequence (DNA): TGCGCCAGCAGCCAACCCGATCAGCCCCAGCATTTT. Amino acid sequence: CASSQPDQPQHF.

The rearrangement joins TRBV7-2 to TRBJ2-1, with 10 bases identical to TRBD2. J lost 6 bases, V lost 2 bases, and 4 bases had no gene match. CDR1 is SGHTA and CDR2 is FQGNSA in the germline V gene. The CDR3 is 15 residues long. The CDR3 is CASSLLAGVPNEQFF. The CDR3 DNA follows: TGTGCCAGCAGCTTACTAGCGGGGGTGCCCAATGAGCAGTTCTTC. Drawing the rest from reference TRBV7-2 and TRBJ2-1, the complete variable domain is GAGVSQSPSNKVTEKGKDVELRCDPISGHTALYWYRQSLGQGLEFLIYFQGNSAPDKSGLPSDRFSAERTGGSVSTLTIQRTQQEDSAVYLCASSLLAGVPNEQFFGPGTRLTVL.

The rearrangement links TRBV9 to TRBJ2-1, with 8 bases matching TRBD2. V lost 0 bases and J lost 9; bases outside the gene matches: 5. The CDR3 totals 14 residues. Germline values: CDR1 SGDLS, CDR2 YYNGEE. The CDR3 coding sequence is TGTGCCAGCAGCGTAGGACAGCGGGAGAGTGAGCAGTTCTTC. Translating it yields CASSVGQRESEQFF.

This chain uses TRBV5-6 with TRBJ2-5, with unresolved D. There are 15 residues in the CDR3. Germline V CDR1 and CDR2: SGHDT, YYEEEE. The V gene lost 0 bases and the J gene lost 5 bases, with 14 bases spanning the gap. In DNA, the CDR3 is TGTGCCAGCAGCTTGGTGTCCACCGTGCGGGAGACCCAGTACTTC. Protein: CASSLVSTVRETQYF.

The chain recombines TRBV21-1 with TRBJ1-5; TRBD1, the D gene given by the table, was not confirmed from the DNA. TRBV21-1 is flagged as a pseudogene. The CDR3 contains 14 residues. The CDR3 DNA reads TGTGCCAGCAGCACTCCAGGGGGCAGAAAGCCCCAGCATTTT. Translating gives CASSTPGGRKPQHF.

J is TRBJ2-2 and V is TRBV30; D is possibly TRBD2 (5 bases). The V gene lost 0 bases and the J gene lost 2 bases, with 10 bases spanning the gap. The germline V gene encodes CDR1 GTSNPN and CDR2 SVGIG (reference sequence). The CDR3 covers 15 residues. In nucleotides, the CDR3 is TGTGCCTGGAGTGTACCAGCGGCAAACACCGGGGAGCTGTTTTTT. It codes for CAWSVPAANTGELFF.

The chain couples TRBV30 to TRBJ2-3; possible D gene TRBD1, 6 bases. The V end lost 3 bases, the J end lost 0 bases, and 10 bases lay between the germline ends. The germline V gene has CDR1 GTSNPN and CDR2 SVGIG (reference sequence). CDR3 length: 14 amino acids. The CDR3 spells CAWSAGTSTDTQYF. Written as DNA, the CDR3 is TGTGCCTGGAGCGCCGGGACAAGCACAGATACGCAGTATTTT.

The gene calls are TRBV9 and TRBJ1-5, with 7 bases aligning to TRBD1. The CDR3 loop spans 15 amino acids. V dropped 4 bases and J dropped 3; count of bases not matched to a gene: 7. The germline V gene has CDR1 SGDLS and CDR2 YYNGEE. CDR3 sequence (DNA): TGTGCCAGCAGCCCCTATGGGACAGACAATCAGCCCCAGCATTTT. The encoded protein is CASSPYGTDNQPQHF.

The J gene is TRBJ1-6, the V gene TRBV28, with 9 bases fitting TRBD1. Trimming took 6 bases from V and 4 from J; bases not matched to a gene: 10. Germline V gene data show CDR1 as MDHEN and CDR2 as SYDVKM. The CDR3 runs 17 residues. CDR3 in amino acids: CASSPRGQGTYNSPLHF. The DNA of the CDR3 is TGTGCCAGCAGCCCCCGGGGACAGGGCACTTATAATTCACCCCTCCACTTT.

The gene calls are TRBV27 and TRBJ1-1; TRBD1 might be the D (5 bases). V was cut by 4 bases and J by 4 bases, with 10 bases left in between. This CDR3 is 13 amino acids long. CDR1 and CDR2 from the germline V gene are MNHEY and SMNVEV (reference sequence). The CDR3 protein is CASSSPGGTEAFF. Written as DNA, the CDR3 is TGTGCCAGCAGTTCGCCGGGGGGCACTGAAGCTTTCTTT.

This chain joins TRBV4-1 and TRBJ2-7; TRBD2 agrees at 8 bases. The CDR3 extends over 16 amino acids. CDR1 is MGHRA, CDR2 YSYEKL, per germline. After removal of 2 bases from V and 3 bases from J, the junction contained 9 bases not matched to a gene. The CDR3 here is CASSQMLLAGYYEQYF. The CDR3 DNA reads TGCGCCAGCAGCCAAATGTTATTAGCGGGATACTACGAGCAGTACTTC.

The J gene is TRBJ2-1, the V gene TRBV14; 10 bases are a match to TRBD1. The CDR3 contains 16 residues. Germline assignment: CDR1 SGHDN and CDR2 FVKESK. Trimming took 2 bases from V and 7 from J; bases not matched to a gene: 8. The CDR3 here is CASSQPGGQGLNEQFF. The DNA for the CDR3 is TGTGCCAGCAGCCAACCAGGGGGACAGGGGTTGAATGAGCAGTTCTTC.

The chain combines TRBV28 with TRBJ1-2, with 7 bases aligning to TRBD1. V was pared by 7 bases and J by 2 bases, with 7 bases of the junction left unmatched. The germline gives CDR1 MDHEN, CDR2 SYDVKM. The CDR3 is made up of 14 amino acids. DNA of the CDR3: TGTGCCAGCACCCCGGAGGGGGCCAACTATGGCTACACCTTC. It specifies CASTPEGANYGYTF.

The V call is TRBV5-1, the J call TRBJ2-7; D is perhaps TRBD2 (5 bases). This CDR3 comprises 13 residues. The germline V gene has CDR1 SGHRS and CDR2 YFSETQ. Trimming removed 2 bases at V and 6 bases at J, with 12 bases between. The DNA for the CDR3 is TGCGCCAGCAGCTTAGTTGAGGACTCCGAGCAGTACTTC. It yields the protein CASSLVEDSEQYF.

V usage is TRBV4-3 and J usage is TRBJ2-4, with TRBD1 as a possible D gene (6 bases). The CDR3 has 15 amino acids. V dropped 0 bases and J dropped 2 bases, with 8 bases sitting between them. Germline assignment: CDR1 LGHNA and CDR2 YSLEER. The chain's CDR3 is CASSQDGTSKNIQYF. The CDR3, as DNA: TGCGCCAGCAGCCAAGACGGGACATCCAAAAACATTCAGTACTTC.

The chain combines TRBV5-1 with TRBJ2-4; 7 nucleotides line up with TRBD1. The CDR3 spans 13 residues. The trim removed 2 bases at V and 5 bases at J, leaving 1 base unmatched. Germline V lookup: CDR1 SGHRS, CDR2 YFSETQ. CDR3 loop: CASSLTGENIQYF. CDR3 sequence (DNA): TGCGCCAGCAGCTTAACAGGGGAAAACATTCAGTACTTC.

The chain couples TRBV5-3 to TRBJ1-1, with D possibly TRBD1 on 6 matching bases. TRBV5-3 is an ORF; its function is uncertain. The CDR3 sequence is 13 residues long. V was pared by 3 bases and J by 1 base, with 7 bases between. The CDR3 sequence: CARSCRGNTEAFF. CDR3 DNA: TGTGCCAGAAGCTGCAGGGGGAACACTGAAGCTTTCTTT.

J is TRBJ2-5 and V is TRBV27; D is uncertain. CDR1 and CDR2 (germline): MNHEY, SMNVEV (reference sequence). V was clipped by 3 bases and J by 5 bases, with 13 bases between them. This CDR3 has 14 residues. CDR3 residues: CASSFRQIDETQYF. CDR3 coding DNA: TGTGCCAGCAGTTTCAGGCAGATCGATGAGACCCAGTACTTC.

In DNA, the CDR3 is TGTGCCAGCAGTCCGCTGCGGGAGGGTGGCTACACCTTC. As protein: CASSPLREGGYTF. The chain uses TRBV27 and TRBJ1-2, with unresolved D. The CDR3 consists of 13 residues. Trimming pared 5 bases from V and 7 bases from J, leaving 14 bases between. The germline V gene encodes CDR1 MNHEY and CDR2 SMNVEV (reference sequence).

This clone was counted a single time. This rearrangement joins TRBV27 to TRBJ2-1; 7 bases are a match to TRBD1. This CDR3 has 13 residues. CDR1 MNHEY and CDR2 SMNVEV come from the germline V gene (reference sequence). V shed 4 bases and J 3 bases; nucleotides not matched to a gene: 0. The CDR3 DNA reads as TGTGCCAGCAGTTGGGACAGCTACAATGAGCAGTTCTTC. Translated: CASSWDSYNEQFF.

This clone was seen a single time. The chain has TRBV2 and TRBJ2-7, with 8 bases fitting TRBD1. The germline CDR1 and CDR2 sequences are SNHLY and FYNNEI. The CDR3 length is 16 residues. The V gene end was trimmed by 6 bases and the J gene end by 3 bases; junction bases not matched to a gene: 13. This CDR3 is CASSGVGTGAVYEQYF. The CDR3 DNA reads as TGTGCCAGCAGCGGTGTTGGGACAGGAGCCGTCTACGAGCAGTACTTC.

The chain carries TRBV19 and TRBJ2-3; D remains ambiguous. Trimming left V 5 bases short and J 0 bases short, with 6 bases between. CDR3 length: 13 amino acids. The germline CDR1 and CDR2 sequences are LNHDA and SQIVND (reference sequence). The CDR3 nucleotides are TGTGCCAGTAGTGCAGGTAGCACAGATACGCAGTATTTT. This encodes CASSAGSTDTQYF.

This chain links TRBV19 with TRBJ2-7; tentatively, D is TRBD2 (6 bases). The V end lost 3 bases, the J end lost 2 bases, and 11 bases lay between the germline ends. The CDR3 loop spans 14 amino acids. Germline CDR1 and CDR2: LNHDA and SQIVND (reference sequence). This CDR3 reads CASSMEAGTYEQYF. CDR3 DNA: TGTGCCAGTAGTATGGAGGCGGGGACCTACGAGCAGTACTTC.